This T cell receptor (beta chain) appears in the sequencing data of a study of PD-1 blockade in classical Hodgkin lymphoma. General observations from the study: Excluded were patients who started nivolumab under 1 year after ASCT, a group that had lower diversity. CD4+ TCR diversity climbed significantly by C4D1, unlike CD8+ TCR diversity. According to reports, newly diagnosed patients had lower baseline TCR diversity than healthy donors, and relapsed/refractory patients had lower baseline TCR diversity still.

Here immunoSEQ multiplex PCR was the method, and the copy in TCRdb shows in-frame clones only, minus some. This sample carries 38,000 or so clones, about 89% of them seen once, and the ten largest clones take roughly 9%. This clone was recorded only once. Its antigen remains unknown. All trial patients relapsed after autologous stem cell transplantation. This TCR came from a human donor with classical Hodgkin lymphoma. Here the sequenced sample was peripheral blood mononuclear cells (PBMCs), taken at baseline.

The CDR3 nucleotides read TGTGCCAGCAGCTTAATGGCTAGTAATGAGCAGTTCTTC. Its translation is CASSLMASNEQFF. The chain recombines TRBV11-3 with TRBJ2-1, with unresolved D. Trimming took 2 bases from V and 7 from J, leaving 9 bases between them. The CDR3 has 13 amino acids. The V gene's germline CDR1 is SGHNT and CDR2 YENEEA.